The clone carrying this T cell receptor (beta chain) was recorded a few times. Only in-frame clones appear in the TCRdb table, and some are missing; sequencing was by immunoSEQ multiplex PCR. The sample records under 700,000 clones, approximately 80% being singletons. Unmatched junction bases numbered 11, after V lost 3 bases and J lost 0 bases. Germline V CDR1 and CDR2: LGHNA, YNFKEQ. This CDR3 is built from 19 residues. This sample is drawn from a study of shared T cell receptors in the human thymus. Another study also made use of these data, one on human thymus T cells. That report notes: Apparent skewing of V and J gene usage characterized both thymic and blood repertoires. Related research described thymic repertoires that were highly overlapping among unrelated individuals.

The chain has TRBV4-2 and TRBJ2-2, with TRBD2 identical over 9 bases. The sample comprised thymocytes. The clonotype originates from a boy under two years old with a congenital heart defect. CDR3 sequence: CASSQRPASGVTNTGELFF. CDR3 DNA sequence: TGTGCCAGCAGCCAGCGGCCGGCTAGCGGGGTTACGAACACCGGGGAGCTGTTTTTT.